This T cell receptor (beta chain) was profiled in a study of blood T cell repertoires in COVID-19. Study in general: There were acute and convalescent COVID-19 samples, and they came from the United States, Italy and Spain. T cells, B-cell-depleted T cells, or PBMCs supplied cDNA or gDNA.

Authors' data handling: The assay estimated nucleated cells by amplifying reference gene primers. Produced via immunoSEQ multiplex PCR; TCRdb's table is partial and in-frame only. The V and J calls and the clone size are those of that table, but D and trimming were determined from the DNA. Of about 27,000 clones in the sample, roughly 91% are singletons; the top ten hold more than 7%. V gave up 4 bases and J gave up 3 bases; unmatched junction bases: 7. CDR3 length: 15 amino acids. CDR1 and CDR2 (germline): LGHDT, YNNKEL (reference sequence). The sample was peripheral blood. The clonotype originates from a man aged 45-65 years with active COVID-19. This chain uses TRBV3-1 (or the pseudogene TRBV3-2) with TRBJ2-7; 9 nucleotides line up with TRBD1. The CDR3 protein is CASSRQTGGLYEQYF. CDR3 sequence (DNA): TGTGCCAGCAGCCGACAGACAGGGGGGCTCTACGAGCAGTACTTC.